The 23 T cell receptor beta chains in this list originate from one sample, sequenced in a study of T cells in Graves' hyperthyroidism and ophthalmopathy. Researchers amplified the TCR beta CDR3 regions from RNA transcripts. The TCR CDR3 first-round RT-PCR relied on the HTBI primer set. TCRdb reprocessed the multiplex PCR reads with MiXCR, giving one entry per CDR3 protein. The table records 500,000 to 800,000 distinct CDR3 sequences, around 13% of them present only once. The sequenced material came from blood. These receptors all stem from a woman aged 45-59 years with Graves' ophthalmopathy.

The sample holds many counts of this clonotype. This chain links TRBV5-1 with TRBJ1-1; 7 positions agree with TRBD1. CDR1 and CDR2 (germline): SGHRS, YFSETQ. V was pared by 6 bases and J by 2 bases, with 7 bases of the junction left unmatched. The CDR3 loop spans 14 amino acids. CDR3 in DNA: TGCGCCAGCACTTCGACAGGGCTCAACACTGAAGCTTTCTTT. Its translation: CASTSTGLNTEAFF.

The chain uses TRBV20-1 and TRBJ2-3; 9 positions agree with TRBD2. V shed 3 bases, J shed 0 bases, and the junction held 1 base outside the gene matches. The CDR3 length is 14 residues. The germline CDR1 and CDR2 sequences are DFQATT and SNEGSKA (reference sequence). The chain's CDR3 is CSARAGGSTDTQYF. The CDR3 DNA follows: TGCAGTGCTAGGGCGGGAGGGAGCACAGATACGCAGTATTTT.

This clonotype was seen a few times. The CDR3 sequence: CASSFESSTDTQYF. The CDR3 DNA is TGTGCCAGCAGCTTTGAGAGTAGCACAGATACGCAGTATTTT. The chain is built from TRBV5-5 and TRBJ2-3; D not resolved. The germline V and J ends were trimmed by 2 bases and 0 bases, with 7 bases remaining between them. The CDR3 has 14 residues. Germline V gives CDR1 SGHKS, CDR2 YYEKEE (reference sequence).

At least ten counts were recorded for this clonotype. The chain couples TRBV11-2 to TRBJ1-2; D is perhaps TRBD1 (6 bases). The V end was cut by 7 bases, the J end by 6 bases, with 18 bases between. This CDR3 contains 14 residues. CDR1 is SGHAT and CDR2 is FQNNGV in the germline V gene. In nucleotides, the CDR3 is TGTGCCAGCAACCACGGTGGCAGGGGCCATGGCTACACCTTC. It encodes CASNHGGRGHGYTF.

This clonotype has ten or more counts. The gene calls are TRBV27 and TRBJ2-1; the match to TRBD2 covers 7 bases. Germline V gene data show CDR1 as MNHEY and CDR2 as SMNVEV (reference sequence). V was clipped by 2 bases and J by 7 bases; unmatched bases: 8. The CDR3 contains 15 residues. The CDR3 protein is CASSLRGEGRNEQFF. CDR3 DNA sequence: TGTGCCAGCAGTTTACGGGGGGAGGGGCGTAATGAGCAGTTCTTC.

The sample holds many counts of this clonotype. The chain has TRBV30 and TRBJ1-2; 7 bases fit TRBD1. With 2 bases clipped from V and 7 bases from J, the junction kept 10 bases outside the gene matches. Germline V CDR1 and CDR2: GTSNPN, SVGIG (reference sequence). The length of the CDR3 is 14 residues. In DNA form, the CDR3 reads TGTGCCTGGAGTCCACAGGAGGGGGCGCTTGGCTACACCTTC. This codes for CAWSPQEGALGYTF.

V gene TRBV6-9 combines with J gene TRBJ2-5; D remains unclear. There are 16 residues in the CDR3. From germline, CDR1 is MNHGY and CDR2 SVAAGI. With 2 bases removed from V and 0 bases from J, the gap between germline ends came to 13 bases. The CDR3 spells CASSYPRTDDQETQYF. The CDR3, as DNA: TGTGCCAGCAGTTATCCTAGGACGGACGACCAAGAGACCCAGTACTTC.

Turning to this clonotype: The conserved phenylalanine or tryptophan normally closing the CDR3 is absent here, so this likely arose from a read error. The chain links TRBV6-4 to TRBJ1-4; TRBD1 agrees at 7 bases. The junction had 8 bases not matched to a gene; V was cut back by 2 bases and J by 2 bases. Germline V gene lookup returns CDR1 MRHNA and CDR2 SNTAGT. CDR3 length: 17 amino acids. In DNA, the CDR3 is TGTGCCAGCAGTGACGGACCGCAGGGGGGTACTAATGAAAAACTGTTTTCT. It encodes CASSDGPQGGTNEKLFS.

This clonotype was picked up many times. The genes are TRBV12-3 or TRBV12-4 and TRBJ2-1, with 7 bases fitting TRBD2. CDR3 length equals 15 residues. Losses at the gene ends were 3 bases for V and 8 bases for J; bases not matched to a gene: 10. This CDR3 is CASSFGGRAIDEQFF. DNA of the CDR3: TGTGCCAGCAGTTTTGGGGGGAGGGCCATCGATGAGCAGTTCTTC.

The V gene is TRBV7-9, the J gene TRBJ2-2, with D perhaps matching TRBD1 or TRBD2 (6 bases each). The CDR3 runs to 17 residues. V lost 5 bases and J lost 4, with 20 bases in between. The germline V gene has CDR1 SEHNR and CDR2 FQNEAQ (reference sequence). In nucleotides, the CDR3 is TGTGCCAGCAGCATTTACCCGGTCAGGGGAGGCACCGGGGAGCTGTTTTTT. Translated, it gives CASSIYPVRGGTGELFF.

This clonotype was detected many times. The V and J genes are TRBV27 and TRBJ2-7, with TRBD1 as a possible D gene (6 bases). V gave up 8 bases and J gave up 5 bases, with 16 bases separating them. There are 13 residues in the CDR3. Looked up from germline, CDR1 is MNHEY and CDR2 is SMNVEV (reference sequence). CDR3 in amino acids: CASRGGFYHEQYF. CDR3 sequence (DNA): TGTGCCAGCCGAGGGGGATTTTACCACGAGCAGTACTTC.

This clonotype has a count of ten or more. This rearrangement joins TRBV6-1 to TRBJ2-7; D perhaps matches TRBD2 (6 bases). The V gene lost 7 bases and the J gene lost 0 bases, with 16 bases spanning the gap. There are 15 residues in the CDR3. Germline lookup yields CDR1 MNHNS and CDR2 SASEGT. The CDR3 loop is CASTGGTLSSYEQYF. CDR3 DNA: TGTGCCAGCACTGGAGGGACGCTGAGCTCCTACGAGCAGTACTTC.

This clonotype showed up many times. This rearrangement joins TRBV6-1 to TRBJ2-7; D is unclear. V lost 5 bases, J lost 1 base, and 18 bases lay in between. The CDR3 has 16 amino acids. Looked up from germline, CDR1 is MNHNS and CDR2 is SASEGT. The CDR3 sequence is CASSSFRSGQSYEQYF. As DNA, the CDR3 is TGTGCCAGCAGTTCCTTCAGATCGGGCCAATCCTACGAGCAGTACTTC.

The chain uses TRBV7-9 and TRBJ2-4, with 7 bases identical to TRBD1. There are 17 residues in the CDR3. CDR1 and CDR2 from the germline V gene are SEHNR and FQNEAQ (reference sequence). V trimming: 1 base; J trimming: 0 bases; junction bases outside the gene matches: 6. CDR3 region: CASSLGPGQLAKNIQYF. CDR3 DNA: TGTGCCAGCAGCTTAGGGCCGGGACAGCTAGCCAAAAACATTCAGTACTTC.

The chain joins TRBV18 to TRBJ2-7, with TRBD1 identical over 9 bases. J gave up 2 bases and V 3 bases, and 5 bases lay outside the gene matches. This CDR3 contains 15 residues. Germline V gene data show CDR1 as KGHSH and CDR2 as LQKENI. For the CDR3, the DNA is TGTGCCAGCTCACCTCCCGGGACAGGGCCCTACGAGCAGTACTTC. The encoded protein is CASSPPGTGPYEQYF.

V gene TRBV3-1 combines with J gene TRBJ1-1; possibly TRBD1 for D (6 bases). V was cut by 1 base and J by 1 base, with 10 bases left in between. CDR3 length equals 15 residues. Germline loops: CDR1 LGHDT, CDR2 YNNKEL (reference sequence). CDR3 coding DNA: TGTGCCAGCAGCCAAGTACAGGGCTGGAACACTGAAGCTTTCTTT. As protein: CASSQVQGWNTEAFF.

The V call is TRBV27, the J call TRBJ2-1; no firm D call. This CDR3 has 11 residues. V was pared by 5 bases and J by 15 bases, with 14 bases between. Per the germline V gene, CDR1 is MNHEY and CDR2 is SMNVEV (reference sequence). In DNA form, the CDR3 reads TGTGCCAGCAGTAATGGACCGAGCCGGTTCTTC. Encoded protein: CASSNGPSRFF.

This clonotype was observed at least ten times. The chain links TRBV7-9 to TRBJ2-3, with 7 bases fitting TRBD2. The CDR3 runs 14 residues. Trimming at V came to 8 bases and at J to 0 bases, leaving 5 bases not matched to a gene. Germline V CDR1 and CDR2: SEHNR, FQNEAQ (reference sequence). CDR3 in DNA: TGTGCCAGCGGCCGGGAGGCTAGCACAGATACGCAGTATTTT. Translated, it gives CASGREASTDTQYF.

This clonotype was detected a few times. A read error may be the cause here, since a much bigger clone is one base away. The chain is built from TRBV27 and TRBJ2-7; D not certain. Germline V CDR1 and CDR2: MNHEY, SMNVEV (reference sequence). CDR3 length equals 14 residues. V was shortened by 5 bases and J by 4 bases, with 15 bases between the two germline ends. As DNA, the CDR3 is TGTGCCAGCAGTCCCCCCCGGGCTCTATACGAGCAGTACTTC. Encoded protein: CASSPPRALYEQYF.

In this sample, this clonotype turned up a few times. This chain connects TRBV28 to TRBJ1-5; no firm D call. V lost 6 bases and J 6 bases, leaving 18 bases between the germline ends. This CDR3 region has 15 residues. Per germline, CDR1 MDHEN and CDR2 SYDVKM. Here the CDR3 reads CASSEGPSGAQPQHF. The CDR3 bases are TGTGCCAGCAGCGAAGGACCCTCGGGCGCTCAGCCCCAGCATTTT.

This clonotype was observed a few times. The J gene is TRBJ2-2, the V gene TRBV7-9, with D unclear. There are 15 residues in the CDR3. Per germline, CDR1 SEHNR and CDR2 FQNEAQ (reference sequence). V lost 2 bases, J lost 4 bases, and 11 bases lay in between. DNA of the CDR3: TGTGCCAGCAGCTTACAATGGGCAGTCACCGGGGAGCTGTTTTTT. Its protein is CASSLQWAVTGELFF. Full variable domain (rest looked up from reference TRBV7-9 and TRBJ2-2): DTGVSQNPRHKITKRGQNVTFRCDPISEHNRLYWYRQTLGQGPEFLTYFQNEAQLEKSRLLSDRFSAERPKGSFSTLEIQRTEQGDSAMYLCASSLQWAVTGELFFGEGSRLTVL.

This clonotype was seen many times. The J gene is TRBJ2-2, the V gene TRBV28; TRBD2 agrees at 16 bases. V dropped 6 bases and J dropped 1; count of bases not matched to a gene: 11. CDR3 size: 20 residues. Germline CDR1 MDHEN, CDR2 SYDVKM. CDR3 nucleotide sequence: TGTGCCAGCAGGCGTACCGGGACTAGCGGGAGGGCCCGGAACACCGGGGAGCTGTTTTTT. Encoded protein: CASRRTGTSGRARNTGELFF.

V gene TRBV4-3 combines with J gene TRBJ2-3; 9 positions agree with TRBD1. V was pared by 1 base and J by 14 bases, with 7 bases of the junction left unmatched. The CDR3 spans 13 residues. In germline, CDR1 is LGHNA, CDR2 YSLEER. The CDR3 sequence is CASSQGTGERRYF. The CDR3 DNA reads TGCGCCAGCAGCCAAGGGACAGGGGAAAGGCGGTATTTT.